The next 26 T cell receptor beta chains were all read from a single sample in a study of shared clonotypes between healthy human individuals. Here immunoSEQ multiplex PCR was the method, and the copy in TCRdb shows in-frame clones only, minus some. The table has under 1,900,000 clones, approximately 98.5% seen once. Source material: naive CD4+ T cells sorted from blood. The sample's subset: CD45RA+ positively selected. All receptors come from a man aged 25 to 45 in good health.

The sample holds a few counts of this clone. This sample includes further DNA sequences coding for the same CDR3. The V gene is TRBV5-1, the J gene TRBJ2-2; D possibly corresponds to TRBD2 (6 bases). This CDR3 contains 15 residues. Germline CDR1 is SGHRS and CDR2 is YFSETQ. With 0 bases removed from V and 1 base from J, the gap between germline ends came to 7 bases. The CDR3 sequence is CASSLDGRNTGELFF. The CDR3 coding sequence is TGCGCCAGCAGCTTGGACGGGAGGAACACCGGGGAGCTGTTTTTT. The full variable domain, with the rest looked up from reference TRBV5-1 and TRBJ2-2, is KAGVTQTPRYLIKTRGQQVTLSCSPISGHRSVSWYQQTPGQGLQFLFEYFSETQRNKGNFPGRFSGRQFSNSRSEMNVSTLELGDSALYLCASSLDGRNTGELFFGEGSRLTVL.

V is TRBV7-8 and J is TRBJ2-7, with 7 bases fitting TRBD2. The CDR3 is 14 amino acids. Per germline, CDR1 SGHVS and CDR2 FQNEAQ. V lost 1 base to trimming and J lost 1 base; unmatched junction nucleotides: 1. CDR3 sequence (DNA): TGTGCCAGCAGCTTAGGTAGCGGGTCCTACGAGCAGTACTTC. Its translation is CASSLGSGSYEQYF.

The chain uses TRBV2 and TRBJ2-1; 11 bases align to TRBD2. V lost 4 bases and J lost 1; bases outside the gene matches: 12. CDR1 is SNHLY, CDR2 FYNNEI, per germline. CDR3 length: 19 amino acids. The CDR3 sequence: CASSAPSRLAGGSYNEQFF. In DNA, the CDR3 is TGTGCCAGCAGTGCTCCGTCGCGGTTAGCGGGAGGGTCCTACAATGAGCAGTTCTTC.

This chain connects TRBV7-9 to TRBJ2-7; no firm D call. The CDR3 sequence is 16 residues long. Germline values: CDR1 SEHNR, CDR2 FQNEAQ (reference sequence). V dropped 3 bases and J dropped 0 bases, with 15 bases sitting between them. CDR3 residues: CASSFFSGAYSYEQYF. The CDR3 DNA is TGTGCCAGCAGCTTCTTTTCAGGAGCCTACTCCTACGAGCAGTACTTC. Full variable domain (missing parts from reference TRBV7-9 and TRBJ2-7): DTGVSQNPRHKITKRGQNVTFRCDPISEHNRLYWYRQTLGQGPEFLTYFQNEAQLEKSRLLSDRFSAERPKGSFSTLEIQRTEQGDSAMYLCASSFFSGAYSYEQYFGPGTRLTVT.

This chain uses TRBV9 with TRBJ2-7; 7 bases are shared with TRBD2. CDR3 length: 15 amino acids. The V segment lost 0 bases and the J segment 5 bases; nucleotides outside the gene matches: 8. Germline assignment: CDR1 SGDLS and CDR2 YYNGEE. DNA for the CDR3: TGTGCCAGCAGCGTAGGTGGGCGGGAGTTCCACGAGCAGTACTTC. Translated, it gives CASSVGGREFHEQYF.

The J gene is TRBJ2-3, the V gene TRBV9; 14 bases fit TRBD2. The V segment lost 4 bases and the J segment 4 bases; nucleotides outside the gene matches: 8. Germline CDR1 reads SGDLS; CDR2 reads YYNGEE. This CDR3 has 17 amino acids. The DNA of the CDR3 is TGTGCCAGCAGCTCAAGACTAGCGGGAGGGCCCTCAGATACGCAGTATTTT. As protein: CASSSRLAGGPSDTQYF.

The J gene is TRBJ2-7, the V gene TRBV6-1, with D unclear. The CDR3 length is 14 residues. Germline V lookup: CDR1 MNHNS, CDR2 SASEGT. V was shortened by 5 bases and J by 1 base, with 12 bases between the two germline ends. CDR3 sequence (DNA): TGTGCCAGCAGTCCCTCCTTCGCGTCCTACGAGCAGTACTTC. Translation: CASSPSFASYEQYF.

V and J are TRBV28 and TRBJ1-1, with D perhaps matching TRBD1 (6 bases). CDR1 is MDHEN and CDR2 is SYDVKM in the germline V gene. V shed 6 bases and J shed 9 bases, with 17 bases lying between them. The CDR3 has 13 amino acids. The CDR3, as DNA: TGTGCCAGCAGCCAGGGGCCGAAGCGGCAAGCTTTCTTT. Translation: CASSQGPKRQAFF.

The rearrangement links TRBV18 to TRBJ2-5; no definite D call. Trimming took off 0 bases at V and 2 bases at J, with 13 bases between the two ends. CDR1 is KGHSH and CDR2 is LQKENI in the germline V gene. The CDR3 runs to 16 residues. CDR3 loop: CASSPPGSHRQETQYF. In DNA form, the CDR3 reads TGTGCCAGCTCACCACCGGGCTCTCACCGACAAGAGACCCAGTACTTC. Full variable domain (outside the CDR3, taken from reference TRBV18 and TRBJ2-5): NAGVMQNPRHLVRRRGQEARLRCSPMKGHSHVYWYRQLPEEGLKFMVYLQKENIIDESGMPKERFSAEFPKEGPSILRIQQVVRGDSAAYFCASSPPGSHRQETQYFGPGTRLLVL.

The rearrangement uses TRBV9 and TRBJ2-2; D perhaps matches TRBD2 (6 bases). V lost 8 bases and J lost 5, with 25 bases in between. The CDR3 is made up of 17 amino acids. Germline V CDR1 and CDR2: SGDLS, YYNGEE. The CDR3 here is CASTKGGRSGDTGELFF. The CDR3 region has the DNA TGTGCCAGTACTAAAGGAGGGCGGTCCGGGGATACCGGGGAGCTGTTTTTT.

The gene calls are TRBV5-4 and TRBJ2-7, with TRBD2 matching 9 bases. The CDR3 is made up of 15 amino acids. The J segment lost 2 bases and the V segment lost 4 bases, leaving 7 bases of the junction unmatched. CDR1 is SGHNT and CDR2 is YYREEE in the germline V gene (reference sequence). The CDR3 DNA reads TGTGCCAGCAGCGTTCCTAGCGGGGATGCCTACGAGCAGTACTTC. This gives the protein CASSVPSGDAYEQYF.

The chain uses TRBV19 and TRBJ1-1, with D uncertain. From germline, CDR1 is LNHDA and CDR2 SQIVND (reference sequence). The CDR3 consists of 16 residues. The germline V and J ends were trimmed by 6 bases and 1 base, with 18 bases remaining between them. The DNA of the CDR3 is TGTGCCAGTAGCTCCCCCCGACGAGGACCGAACACTGAAGCTTTCTTT. Its protein is CASSSPRRGPNTEAFF.

This sequence joins TRBV29-1 and TRBJ1-1; no clear D gene. The V end was cut by 1 base, the J end by 12 bases, with 12 bases between. This CDR3 is 11 amino acids long. Germline V gene data show CDR1 as SQVTM and CDR2 as ANQGSEA. The CDR3 DNA is TGCAGCGTTGAAGGGTCTGCAGGCTCTTTCTTT. Translating gives CSVEGSAGSFF.

The chain recombines TRBV25-1 with TRBJ2-5; D not certain. The germline CDR1 and CDR2 sequences are MGHDK and SYGVNS. This CDR3 has 15 residues. The germline V and J ends were trimmed by 0 bases and 1 base, with 9 bases remaining between them. Here the CDR3 reads CASSEYRSRQETQYF. The CDR3 nucleotides read TGTGCCAGCAGTGAATACCGAAGCCGCCAAGAGACCCAGTACTTC.

The rearrangement uses TRBV6-4 and TRBJ1-5; D unclear. The V end was cut by 4 bases, the J end by 1 base, with 11 bases between. The CDR3 consists of 15 residues. The germline gives CDR1 MRHNA, CDR2 SNTAGT. The DNA of the CDR3 is TGTGCCAGCAGTGTAGCACCCGGCAGCAATCAGCCCCAGCATTTT. Amino acids: CASSVAPGSNQPQHF.

This clone has just one count. The V and J genes are TRBV6-5 and TRBJ2-7, with 9 bases lining up with TRBD2. V dropped 2 bases and J dropped 3; count of bases not matched to a gene: 5. The CDR3 runs to 15 residues. From germline, CDR1 is MNHEY and CDR2 SVGAGI. CDR3 DNA: TGTGCCAGCAGTTACCTGGCTAGCGGGAACTACGAGCAGTACTTC. This translates into CASSYLASGNYEQYF.

The chain joins TRBV29-1 to TRBJ1-3; TRBD1 might be the D (6 bases). The V gene's germline CDR1 is SQVTM and CDR2 ANQGSEA. With 6 bases removed from V and 9 bases from J, the gap between germline ends came to 12 bases. CDR3 length: 11 amino acids. In nucleotides, the CDR3 is TGCAGCGTAAAACAGGGAGGCACCATATATTTT. Residues: CSVKQGGTIYF. The full variable domain, its missing parts supplied by reference TRBV29-1 and TRBJ1-3, is SAVISQKPSRDICQRGTSLTIQCQVDSQVTMMFWYRQQPGQSLTLIATANQGSEATYESGFVIDKFPISRPNLTFSTLTVSNMSPEDSSIYLCSVKQGGTIYFGEGSWLTVV.

The rearrangement uses TRBV4-3 and TRBJ2-4; 10 bases align to TRBD1. Germline assignment: CDR1 LGHNA and CDR2 YSLEER. The J segment lost 0 bases and the V segment lost 5 bases, leaving 13 bases of the junction unmatched. CDR3 length: 19 amino acids. CDR3 loop: CASSSKVPGTGVAKNIQYF. The CDR3 nucleotides are TGCGCCAGCAGCTCGAAAGTACCCGGGACAGGGGTAGCCAAAAACATTCAGTACTTC.

The chain joins TRBV5-1 to TRBJ2-7, with D perhaps matching TRBD2 (7 bases). The CDR3 is 14 residues long. Germline-derived CDR1 and CDR2 are SGHRS and YFSETQ. Trimming pared 5 bases from V and 4 bases from J, leaving 16 bases between. CDR3 region: CASSPRRGGYEQYF. The DNA of the CDR3 is TGCGCCAGCAGTCCCCGGAGGGGGGGTTACGAGCAGTACTTC. Looking up the rest from reference TRBV5-1 and TRBJ2-7 gives the full variable domain: KAGVTQTPRYLIKTRGQQVTLSCSPISGHRSVSWYQQTPGQGLQFLFEYFSETQRNKGNFPGRFSGRQFSNSRSEMNVSTLELGDSALYLCASSPRRGGYEQYFGPGTRLTVT.

Comment on this clone: The identical CDR3 is also encoded by other nucleotide sequences in the sample. This sequence joins TRBV11-3 and TRBJ2-3; D gene unclear. Trimming removed 1 base at V and 0 bases at J, with 5 bases between. The CDR3 consists of 14 residues. The germline gives CDR1 SGHNT, CDR2 YENEEA. CDR3 sequence reads: CASSLGHSTDTQYF. The CDR3 bases are TGTGCCAGCAGCTTAGGACACAGCACAGATACGCAGTATTTT.

Comment on this clone: Other DNA sequences in the sample encode the same CDR3. This rearrangement joins TRBV4-1 to TRBJ2-1, with a weak D call TRBD1 (5 bases). The germline V and J ends were trimmed by 1 base and 0 bases, with 7 bases remaining between them. The V gene's germline CDR1 is MGHRA and CDR2 YSYEKL. This CDR3 spans 15 amino acids. CDR3 in amino acids: CASSQGGLSYNEQFF. In DNA form, the CDR3 reads TGCGCCAGCAGCCAAGGGGGCCTCTCCTACAATGAGCAGTTCTTC.

V is TRBV11-1 and J is TRBJ1-2; a possible D gene is TRBD1 (6 bases). Germline CDR1 SGHAT, CDR2 FQDESV (reference sequence). With 1 base removed from V and 5 bases from J, the gap between germline ends came to 11 bases. This CDR3 has 14 residues. The CDR3 DNA reads TGTGCCAGCAGCTTAGTAACCCAGGGGTATGGCTACACCTTC. It translates to CASSLVTQGYGYTF.

The chain recombines TRBV18 with TRBJ1-2; D remains ambiguous. Germline-derived CDR1 and CDR2 are KGHSH and LQKENI. Trimming took 1 base from V and 1 from J, leaving 10 bases between them. This CDR3 has 15 residues. CDR3 nucleotide sequence: TGTGCCAGCTCACCACTCGGGTTGAATAACTATGGCTACACCTTC. It translates to CASSPLGLNNYGYTF.

Comments on this clone: The same CDR3 can be traced to other DNA sequences in this sample. The V gene is TRBV5-1, the J gene TRBJ2-7; D is uncertain. The CDR3 runs to 14 residues. Germline CDR1 reads SGHRS; CDR2 reads YFSETQ. V lost 0 bases and J lost 0, with 7 bases in between. CDR3 amino acids: CASSLGQSSYEQYF. The CDR3 DNA reads as TGCGCCAGCAGCTTGGGGCAGAGCTCCTACGAGCAGTACTTC.

The chain joins TRBV5-4 to TRBJ1-4; 7 bases are shared with TRBD1. The CDR3 length is 17 residues. Germline V lookup: CDR1 SGHNT, CDR2 YYREEE (reference sequence). The trim removed 4 bases at V and 4 bases at J, leaving 13 bases unmatched. The CDR3 DNA follows: TGTGCCAGCAGCCTCACACCCAGACAGGGAAATAATGAAAAACTGTTTTTT. Its protein is CASSLTPRQGNNEKLFF.

The V call is TRBV21-1, the J call TRBJ2-5; TRBD1 is the table's D call, not checked against the DNA. TRBV21-1 corresponds to a pseudogene. The CDR3 totals 13 residues. CDR3 in DNA: TGTGCCACCACTCAGGACAGGGAAGAGACCCAGTACTTC. Amino acid sequence: CATTQDREETQYF.